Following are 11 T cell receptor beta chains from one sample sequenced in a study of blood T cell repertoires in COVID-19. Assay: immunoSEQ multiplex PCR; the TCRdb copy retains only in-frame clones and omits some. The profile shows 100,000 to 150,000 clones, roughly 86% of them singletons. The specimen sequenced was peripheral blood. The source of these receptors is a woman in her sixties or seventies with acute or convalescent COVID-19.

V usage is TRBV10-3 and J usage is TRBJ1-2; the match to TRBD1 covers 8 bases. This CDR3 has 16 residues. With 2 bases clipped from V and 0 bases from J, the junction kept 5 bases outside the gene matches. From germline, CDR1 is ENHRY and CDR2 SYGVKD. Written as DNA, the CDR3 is TGTGCCATCAGTGAGGGACAGGGCATAGCTAACTATGGCTACACCTTC. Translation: CAISEGQGIANYGYTF.

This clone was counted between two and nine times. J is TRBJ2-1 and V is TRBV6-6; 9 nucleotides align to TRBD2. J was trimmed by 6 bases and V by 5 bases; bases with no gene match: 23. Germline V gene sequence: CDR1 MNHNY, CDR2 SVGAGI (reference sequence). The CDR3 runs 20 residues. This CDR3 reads CASSHTLAGWAPSPSNEQFF. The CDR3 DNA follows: TGTGCCAGCAGTCACACTCTAGCGGGATGGGCCCCTTCCCCATCCAATGAGCAGTTCTTC.

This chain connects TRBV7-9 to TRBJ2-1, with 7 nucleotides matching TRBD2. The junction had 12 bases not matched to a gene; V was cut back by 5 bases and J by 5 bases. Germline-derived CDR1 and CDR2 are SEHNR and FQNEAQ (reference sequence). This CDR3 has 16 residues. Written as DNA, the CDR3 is TGTGCCAGCAGCCCCGAATGGGGGGGAGGGGACAATGAGCAGTTCTTC. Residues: CASSPEWGGGDNEQFF.

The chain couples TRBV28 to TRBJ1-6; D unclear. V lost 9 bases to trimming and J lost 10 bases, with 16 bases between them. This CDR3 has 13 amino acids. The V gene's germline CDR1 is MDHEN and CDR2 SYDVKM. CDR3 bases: TGTGCCAGTTGGCGGAGGGAAGGCTCACCCCTCCACTTT. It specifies CASWRREGSPLHF.

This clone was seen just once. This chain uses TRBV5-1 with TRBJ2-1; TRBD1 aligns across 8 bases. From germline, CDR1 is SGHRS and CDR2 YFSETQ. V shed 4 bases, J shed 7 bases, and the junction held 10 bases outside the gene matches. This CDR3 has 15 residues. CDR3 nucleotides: TGCGCCAGCAGCCCAGGACCAGGGGGCAAGAATGAGCAGTTCTTC. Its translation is CASSPGPGGKNEQFF.

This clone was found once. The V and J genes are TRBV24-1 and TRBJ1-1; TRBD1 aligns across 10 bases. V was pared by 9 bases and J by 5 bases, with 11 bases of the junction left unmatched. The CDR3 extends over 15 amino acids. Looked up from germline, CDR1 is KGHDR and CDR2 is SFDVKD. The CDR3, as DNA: TGTGCCACCGCCCAGACAGGGGGCTTGAGTACTGAAGCTTTCTTT. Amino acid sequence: CATAQTGGLSTEAFF.

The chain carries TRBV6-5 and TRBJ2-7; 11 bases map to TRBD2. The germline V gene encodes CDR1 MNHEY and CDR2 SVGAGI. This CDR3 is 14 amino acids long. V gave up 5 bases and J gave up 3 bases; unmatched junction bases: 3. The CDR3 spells CASSRLAGGYEQYF. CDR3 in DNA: TGTGCCAGCAGTCGGCTAGCGGGAGGCTACGAGCAGTACTTC.

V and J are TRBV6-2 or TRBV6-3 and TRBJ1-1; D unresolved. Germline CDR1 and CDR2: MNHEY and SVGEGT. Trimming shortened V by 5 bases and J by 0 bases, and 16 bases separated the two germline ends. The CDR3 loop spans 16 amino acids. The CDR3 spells CASSGRFGRMNTEAFF. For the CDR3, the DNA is TGTGCCAGCAGTGGCCGTTTCGGCAGGATGAACACTGAAGCTTTCTTT.

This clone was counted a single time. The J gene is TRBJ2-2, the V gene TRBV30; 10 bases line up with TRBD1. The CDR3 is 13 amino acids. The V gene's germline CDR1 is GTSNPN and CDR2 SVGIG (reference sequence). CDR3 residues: CAGTGESTGELFF. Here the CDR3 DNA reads TGTGCAGGGACAGGGGAGAGCACCGGGGAGCTGTTTTTT. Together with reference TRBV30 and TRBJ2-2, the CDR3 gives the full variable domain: SQTIHQWPATLVQPVGSPLSLECTVEGTSNPNLYWYRQAAGRGLQLLFYSVGIGQISSEVPQNLSASRPQDRQFILSSKKLLLSDSGFYLCAGTGESTGELFFGEGSRLTVL.

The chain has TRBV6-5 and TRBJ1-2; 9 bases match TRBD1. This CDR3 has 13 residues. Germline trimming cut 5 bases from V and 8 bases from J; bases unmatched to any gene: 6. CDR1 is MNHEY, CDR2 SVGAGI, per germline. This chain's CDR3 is CASSRTGERGYTF. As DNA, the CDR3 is TGTGCCAGCAGTCGGACAGGGGAGAGGGGCTACACCTTC.

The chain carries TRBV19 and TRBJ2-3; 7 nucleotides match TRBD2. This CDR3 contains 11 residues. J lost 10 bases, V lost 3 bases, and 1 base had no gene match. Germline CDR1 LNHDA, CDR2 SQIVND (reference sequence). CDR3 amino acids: CASSMGGAQYF. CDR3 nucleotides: TGTGCCAGTAGTATGGGAGGGGCGCAGTATTTT.